The following is a T cell receptor (beta chain) sequence with its context. V lost 6 bases and J lost 7; bases outside the gene matches: 12. Germline V CDR1 and CDR2: MDHEN, SYDVKM. CDR3 length: 15 amino acids. Here immunoSEQ multiplex PCR was the method, and the copy in TCRdb shows in-frame clones only, minus some. The sample holds some 80,000 clones, roughly 88% seen once. The data were taken from a study of T cell responses to AZD1222 COVID-19 vaccine. This clonotype was obtained from an adult who received the MenACWY meningococcal vaccine as a control. Material: peripheral blood, obtained 28 days after the second dose of the MenACWY control vaccine. This chain connects TRBV28 to TRBJ1-2; 9 positions match TRBD1. The CDR3 sequence: CASRTRDRENAGYTF. CDR3 nucleotide sequence: TGTGCCAGCAGAACGAGGGACAGGGAAAATGCTGGCTACACCTTC.